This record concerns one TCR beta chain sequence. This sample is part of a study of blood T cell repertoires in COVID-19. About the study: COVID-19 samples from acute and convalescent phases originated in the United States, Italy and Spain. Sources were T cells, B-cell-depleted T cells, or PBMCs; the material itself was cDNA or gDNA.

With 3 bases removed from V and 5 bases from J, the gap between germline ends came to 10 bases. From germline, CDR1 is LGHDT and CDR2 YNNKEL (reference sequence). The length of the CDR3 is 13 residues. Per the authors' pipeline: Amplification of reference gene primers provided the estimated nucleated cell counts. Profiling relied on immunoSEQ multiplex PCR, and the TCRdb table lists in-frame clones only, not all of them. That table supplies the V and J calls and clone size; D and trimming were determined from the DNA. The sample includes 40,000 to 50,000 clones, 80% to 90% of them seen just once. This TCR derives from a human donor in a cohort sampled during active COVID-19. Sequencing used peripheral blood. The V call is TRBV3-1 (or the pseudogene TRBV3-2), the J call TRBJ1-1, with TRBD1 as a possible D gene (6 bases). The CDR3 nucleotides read TGTGCCAGCAGCCAGGGAAGGGGGACTGAAGCTTTCTTT. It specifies CASSQGRGTEAFF.